Listed below are T cell receptor beta chains from one sample, sequenced in a study of blood T cell repertoires in COVID-19. The data were produced by immunoSEQ multiplex PCR, yet TCRdb's version contains in-frame clones alone and is incomplete. In the table there are about 310,000 clones, around nine tenths of which are singletons. The sample was peripheral blood. The receptors derive from a middle-aged man with active or convalescent COVID-19. Both conserved end residues are part of each CDR3. The D gene is left open where the match is weak. Some rows have no size entry. The others give once, few or many, or a class for an expanded clone.

v_gene,abundance,j_gene,d_gene,CDR3nt,CDR3aa
TRBV28,NA,TRBJ2-7,TRBD1,TGTGCCAGCAGGACAGGGGAGGCCTACGAGCAGTACTTC,CASRTGEAYEQYF
TRBV10-3,few,TRBJ1-1,NA,TGTGCCATCAGTGAGAGGAGCACTGAAGCTTTCTTT,CAISERSTEAFF
TRBV7-2,NA,TRBJ2-3,NA,TGTGCCAGCTCGTGGGGGGGACACACAGATACGCAGTATTTT,CASSWGGHTDTQYF
TRBV6-6,NA,TRBJ2-5,TRBD2,TGTGCCAGCAGTTACACAACTAGCGGGCTCCAAGAGACCCAGTACTTC,CASSYTTSGLQETQYF
TRBV5-1,NA,TRBJ2-3,NA,TGCGCCAGTTTTACGGGACTTGGCACAGATACGCAGTATTTT,CASFTGLGTDTQYF
TRBV7-9,NA,TRBJ1-4,NA,TGTGCCAGCAGCCCCCCGAATGAAAAACTGTTTTTT,CASSPPNEKLFF
TRBV7-3,NA,TRBJ2-2,NA,TGTGCCAGCAGCTTAGGCCCTGGTAGGGAGCTGTTTTTT,CASSLGPGRELFF
TRBV28,NA,TRBJ1-2,NA,TGTGCCAGCAGTTTCCCAGGGTCCGACTATGGCTACACCTTC,CASSFPGSDYGYTF
TRBV20-1,NA,TRBJ1-3,TRBD1,TGCAGTGCTAGTACAGGGGGAGAGGGAAACACCATATATTTT,CSASTGGEGNTIYF
TRBV30,few,TRBJ1-6,NA,TGTGCCTGGCACCGGGCCGAGGGATCACCCCTCCACTTT,CAWHRAEGSPLHF
TRBV5-1,NA,TRBJ2-7,NA,TGCGCCAGCAGCAGCGGCAGCTCCTACGAGCAGTACTTC,CASSSGSSYEQYF
TRBV7-3,NA,TRBJ2-1,NA,TGTGCCAGCAGCTTAGGGAGGTGGGATGGCAATGAGCAGTTCTTC,CASSLGRWDGNEQFF
TRBV6-1,NA,TRBJ1-5,NA,TGTGCCAGCAGTGACAGGGGCAATCAGCCCCAGCATTTT,CASSDRGNQPQHF
TRBV19,NA,TRBJ1-4,NA,TGTGCCAGTAGTAGGAGGGATGAAAAACTGTTTTTT,CASSRRDEKLFF
TRBV11-2,few,TRBJ1-2,TRBD1,TGTGCCAGCAGCTTAGGCCCCGGACAGGGGGACTATGGCTACACCTTC,CASSLGPGQGDYGYTF
TRBV6-5,once,TRBJ2-7,TRBD1,TGTGCCAGCAGACGGGACAGGGGGCACCACGAGCAGTACTTC,CASRRDRGHHEQYF
TRBV28,once,TRBJ2-5,NA,TGTGCCAGCAGTTTGAAGCGGACCCAGTACTTC,CASSLKRTQYF
TRBV6-6,NA,TRBJ1-5,NA,TGTGCCAGCAGTTACTCGGGGCAGGGCAATCAGCCCCAGCATTTT,CASSYSGQGNQPQHF
TRBV18,NA,TRBJ2-1,TRBD2,TGTGCCAGCCGCCCGCAGGGGACTAGCGGGGCCAATGAGCAGTTCTTC,CASRPQGTSGANEQFF
TRBV15,once,TRBJ2-7,NA,TGTGCCACCAGCAGAGATCTGGGGGCCGTGGGCGAGCAGTACTTC,CATSRDLGAVGEQYF
TRBV14,NA,TRBJ2-3,NA,TGTGCCAGCAGCCCCCCGGGATTGAAAGATACGCAGTATTTT,CASSPPGLKDTQYF
TRBV19,NA,TRBJ2-1,NA,TGTGCCAGTAGGGTCGAGGGAACAGTTTACAATGAGCAGTTCTTC,CASRVEGTVYNEQFF
TRBV11-2,NA,TRBJ1-1,NA,TGTGTCTTCAAAGGACAATGGACGAACACTGAAGCTTTCTTT,CVFKGQWTNTEAFF
TRBV7-2,once,TRBJ2-2,TRBD2,TGTGCCAGCAGCTTATCCCTCGGGGGAGGGACCGGGGAGCTGTTTTTT,CASSLSLGGGTGELFF
TRBV5-1,NA,TRBJ1-1,NA,TGCGCCAGCAGCATGACAGAGTTGACTGAAGCTTTCTTT,CASSMTELTEAFF
TRBV12-3/TRBV12-4,NA,TRBJ2-2,NA,TGTGCCAGCACCAGACAGGTCAGCGGGGAGCTGTTTTTT,CASTRQVSGELFF
TRBV24-1,NA,TRBJ2-3,TRBD2,TGTGCCACCAGTGATCCGGGACTAGCGGGGGATACGCAGTATTTT,CATSDPGLAGDTQYF
TRBV28,NA,TRBJ1-2,TRBD1,TGTGCCAGCAGTTCTTTAGGGGGCGCCCGAGGCTACACCTTC,CASSSLGGARGYTF
TRBV27,NA,TRBJ1-3,NA,TGTGCCAGCAGTTTAGGGGGCAATGCTGGAAACACCATATATTTT,CASSLGGNAGNTIYF
TRBV7-8,NA,TRBJ2-7,NA,TGTGCCAGCAGCCTCGGACATTTGGAGCAGTACTTC,CASSLGHLEQYF
TRBV7-9,NA,TRBJ2-5,TRBD2,TGTGCCAGCAGCCTCGGGACTAGCGGGATAGTGCTACAAGAGACCCAGTACTTC,CASSLGTSGIVLQETQYF
TRBV2,NA,TRBJ2-3,NA,TGTGCCAGCAACGGGGAAGCAGATACGCAGTATTTT,CASNGEADTQYF
TRBV18,NA,TRBJ2-1,TRBD1,TGTGCCAGCTCACTGACAGGGGCGGTTGACAATGAGCAGTTCTTC,CASSLTGAVDNEQFF
TRBV7-2,NA,TRBJ2-5,NA,TGTGCCAGCAGCTTAGTACCCGGGATCCAAGAGACCCAGTACTTC,CASSLVPGIQETQYF
TRBV12-3/TRBV12-4,NA,TRBJ1-5,NA,TGTGCCAGCAGTACGGGTGTTCAGCCCCAGCATTTT,CASSTGVQPQHF
TRBV19,NA,TRBJ1-3,NA,TGTGCCAGTGGAGGGAAGAGCTCTGGAAACACCATATATTTT,CASGGKSSGNTIYF
TRBV19,NA,TRBJ2-2,NA,TGTGCCAGTAGTCCCCGTTCTACCGGGGAGCTGTTTTTT,CASSPRSTGELFF
TRBV18,NA,TRBJ1-5,NA,TGTGCCAGCTCACCTGGGAACAGGGCGTTAGGCAATCAGCCCCAGCATTTT,CASSPGNRALGNQPQHF
TRBV15,few,TRBJ1-2,NA,TGTGCCACCAGTCCGGACAGCAACTATGGCTACACCTTC,CATSPDSNYGYTF
TRBV21-1,NA,TRBJ2-1,NA,TGTGCCAGCAGCAGAGCGGGAGGGATGAGCTCCTACAATGAGCAGTTCTTC,CASSRAGGMSSYNEQFF
TRBV19,NA,TRBJ2-2,NA,TGTGCCAGTAGTATCGTTCTCTCCAACACCGGGGAGCTGTTTTTT,CASSIVLSNTGELFF
TRBV28,NA,TRBJ1-5,NA,TGTGCCAGCAGTAGAGATGCAAATCAGCCCCAGCATTTT,CASSRDANQPQHF
TRBV9,NA,TRBJ1-2,NA,TGTGCCAGCAGCGTACGGGGGGTCGATGGCTACACCTTC,CASSVRGVDGYTF
TRBV12-3/TRBV12-4,NA,TRBJ2-3,NA,TGTGCCAGCAGCCAGGAGGGCACAGATACGCAGTATTTT,CASSQEGTDTQYF
TRBV5-1,once,TRBJ2-2,NA,TGCGCCAGCAGCCCCGGACAGTACACCGGGGAGCTGTTTTTT,CASSPGQYTGELFF
TRBV7-2,NA,TRBJ1-2,NA,TGTGCCAGCAGCTCGGGTGTGAGGGGCTACACCTTC,CASSSGVRGYTF